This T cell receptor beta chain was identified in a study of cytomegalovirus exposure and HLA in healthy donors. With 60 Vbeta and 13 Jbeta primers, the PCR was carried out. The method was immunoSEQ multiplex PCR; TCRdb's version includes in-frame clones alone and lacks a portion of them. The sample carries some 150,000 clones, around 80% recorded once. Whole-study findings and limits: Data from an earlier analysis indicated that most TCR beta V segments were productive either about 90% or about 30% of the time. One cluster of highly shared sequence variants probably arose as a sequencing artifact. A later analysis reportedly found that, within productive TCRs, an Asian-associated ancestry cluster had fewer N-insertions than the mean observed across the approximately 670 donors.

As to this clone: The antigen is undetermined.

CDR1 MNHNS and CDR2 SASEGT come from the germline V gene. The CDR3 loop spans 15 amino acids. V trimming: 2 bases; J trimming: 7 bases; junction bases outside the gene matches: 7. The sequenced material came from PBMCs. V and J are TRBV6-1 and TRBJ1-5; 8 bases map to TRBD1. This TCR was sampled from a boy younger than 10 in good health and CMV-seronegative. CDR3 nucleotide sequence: TGTGCCAGCAGTGAACCGGACAGGGCGTCCCAGCCCCAGCATTTT. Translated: CASSEPDRASQPQHF.